This T cell receptor beta chain was obtained from a study of identical twins. Concerning this clonotype: What it binds is unknown.

Study conclusions and caveats: With abundant cord blood beta clonotypes, insertions were fewer; memory repertoires showed no such pattern. Out-of-frame beta chain sequences displayed weaker excess sharing between twins.

The CDR3 covers 19 residues. With 7 bases removed from V and 5 bases from J, the gap between germline ends came to 32 bases. Germline values: CDR1 SGHDN, CDR2 FVKESK. TCRdb re-called the 5' RACE reads with MiXCR, one entry per CDR3 protein. There are 690,000 or so distinct CDR3 sequences in the sample; approximately 6.1% occur only once, and roughly 2% lies in the top ten. Material for sequencing was naive T cells sorted from blood. The clonotype was recovered from a man between 18 and 35 years old in good health. V usage is TRBV14 and J usage is TRBJ2-5, with D possibly being TRBD1 or TRBD2 (5 bases each). The CDR3 spells CASIDMGTDRKTSLETQYF. In nucleotides, the CDR3 is TGTGCCAGCATCGACATGGGGACGGATCGCAAAACCTCTTTGGAGACCCAGTACTTC.